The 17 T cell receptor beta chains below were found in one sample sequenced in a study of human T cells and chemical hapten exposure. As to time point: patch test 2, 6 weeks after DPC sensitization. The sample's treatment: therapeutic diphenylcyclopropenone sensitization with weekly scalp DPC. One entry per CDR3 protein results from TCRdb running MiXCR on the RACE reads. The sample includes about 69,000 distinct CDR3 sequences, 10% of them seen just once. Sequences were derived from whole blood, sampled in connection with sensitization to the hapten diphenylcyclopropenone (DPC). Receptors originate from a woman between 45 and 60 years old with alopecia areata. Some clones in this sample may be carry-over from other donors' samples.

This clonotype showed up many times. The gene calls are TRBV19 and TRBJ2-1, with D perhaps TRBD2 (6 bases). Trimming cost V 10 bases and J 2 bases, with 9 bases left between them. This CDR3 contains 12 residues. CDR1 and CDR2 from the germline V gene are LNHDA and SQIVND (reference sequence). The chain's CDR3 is CATSGAYNEQFF. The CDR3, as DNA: TGTGCCACCTCGGGAGCCTACAATGAGCAGTTCTTC.

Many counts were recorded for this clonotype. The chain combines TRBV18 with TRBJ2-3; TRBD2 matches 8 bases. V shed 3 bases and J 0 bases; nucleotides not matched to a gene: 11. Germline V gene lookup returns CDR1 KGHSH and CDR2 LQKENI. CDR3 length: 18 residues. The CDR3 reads CASSPLPSGGASTDTQYF. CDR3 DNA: TGTGCCAGCTCACCCTTACCCAGCGGGGGTGCTAGCACAGATACGCAGTATTTT.

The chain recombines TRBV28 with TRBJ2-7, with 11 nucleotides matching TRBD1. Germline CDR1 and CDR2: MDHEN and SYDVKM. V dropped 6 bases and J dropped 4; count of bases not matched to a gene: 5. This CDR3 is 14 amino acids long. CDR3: CASRGTGGFYEQYF. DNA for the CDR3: TGTGCCAGCAGGGGGACAGGGGGGTTTTACGAGCAGTACTTC.

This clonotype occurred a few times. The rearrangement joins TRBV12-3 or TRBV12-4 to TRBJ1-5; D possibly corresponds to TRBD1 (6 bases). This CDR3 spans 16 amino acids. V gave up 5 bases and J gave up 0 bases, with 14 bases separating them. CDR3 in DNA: TGTGCCAGCAGTGGTGTAGGGGGTAATAGCAATCAGCCCCAGCATTTT. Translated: CASSGVGGNSNQPQHF.

CDR3 protein: CASSLVADFNEKLFF. CDR3 nucleotides: TGTGCCAGCAGCTTAGTCGCGGATTTCAATGAAAAACTGTTTTTT. The rearrangement uses TRBV11-2 and TRBJ1-4; D unclear. With 1 base removed from V and 5 bases from J, the gap between germline ends came to 11 bases. The CDR3 runs to 15 residues. Germline assignment: CDR1 SGHAT and CDR2 FQNNGV.

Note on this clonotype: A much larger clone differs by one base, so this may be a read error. The CDR3 coding sequence is TGTGCCAGCCTAACGGGAGATTTCTATGAGCAGTTCTTC. It encodes CASLTGDFYEQFF. This chain links TRBV28 with TRBJ2-1, with D perhaps matching TRBD2 (6 bases). Germline V gene data show CDR1 as MDHEN and CDR2 as SYDVKM. CDR3 length: 13 amino acids. V was clipped by 8 bases and J by 8 bases, with 16 bases between them.

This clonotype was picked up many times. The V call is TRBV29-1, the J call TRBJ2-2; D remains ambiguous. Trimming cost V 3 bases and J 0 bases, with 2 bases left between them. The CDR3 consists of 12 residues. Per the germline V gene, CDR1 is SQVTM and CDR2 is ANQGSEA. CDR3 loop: CSVEANTGELFF. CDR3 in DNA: TGCAGCGTTGAGGCGAACACCGGGGAGCTGTTTTTT.

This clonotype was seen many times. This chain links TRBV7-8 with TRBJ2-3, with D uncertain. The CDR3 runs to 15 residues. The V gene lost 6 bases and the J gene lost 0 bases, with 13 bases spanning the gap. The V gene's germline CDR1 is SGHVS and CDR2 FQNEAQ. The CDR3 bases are TGTGCCAGCAGGAATCTTGGGGAAAGCACAGATACGCAGTATTTT. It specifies CASRNLGESTDTQYF.

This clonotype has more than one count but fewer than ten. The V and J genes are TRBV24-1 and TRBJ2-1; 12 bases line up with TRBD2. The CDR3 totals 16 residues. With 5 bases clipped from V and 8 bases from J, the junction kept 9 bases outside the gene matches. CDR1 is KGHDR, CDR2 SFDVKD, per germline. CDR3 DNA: TGTGCCACCAGTGCATTCTCTAGCGGGAGGGGCTATGAGCAGTTCTTC. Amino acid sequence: CATSAFSSGRGYEQFF.

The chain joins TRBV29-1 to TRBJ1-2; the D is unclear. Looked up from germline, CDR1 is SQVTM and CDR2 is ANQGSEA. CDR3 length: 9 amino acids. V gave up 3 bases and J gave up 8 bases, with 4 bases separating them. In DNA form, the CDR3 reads TGCAGCGTTGAGCCCGGCTACACCTTC. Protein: CSVEPGYTF.

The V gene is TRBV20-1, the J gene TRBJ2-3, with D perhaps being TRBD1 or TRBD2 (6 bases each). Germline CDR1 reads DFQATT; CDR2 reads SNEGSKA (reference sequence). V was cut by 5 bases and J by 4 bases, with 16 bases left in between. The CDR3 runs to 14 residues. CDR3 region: CSAQLGGNPDTQYF. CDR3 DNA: TGCAGTGCTCAATTAGGGGGGAACCCAGATACGCAGTATTTT.

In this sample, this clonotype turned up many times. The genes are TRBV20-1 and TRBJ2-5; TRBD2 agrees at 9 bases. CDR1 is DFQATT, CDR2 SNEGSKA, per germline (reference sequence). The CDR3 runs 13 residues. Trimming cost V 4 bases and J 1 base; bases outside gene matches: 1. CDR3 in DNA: TGCAGTGCTATTAGCGGGAGCCAAGAGACCCAGTACTTC. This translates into CSAISGSQETQYF.

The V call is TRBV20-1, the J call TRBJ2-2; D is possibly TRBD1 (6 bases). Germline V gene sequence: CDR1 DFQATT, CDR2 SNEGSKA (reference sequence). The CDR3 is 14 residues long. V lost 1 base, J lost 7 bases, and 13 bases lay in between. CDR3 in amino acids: CSARGEQGHGELFF. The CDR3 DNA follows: TGCAGTGCTAGAGGAGAACAGGGCCACGGGGAGCTGTTTTTT.

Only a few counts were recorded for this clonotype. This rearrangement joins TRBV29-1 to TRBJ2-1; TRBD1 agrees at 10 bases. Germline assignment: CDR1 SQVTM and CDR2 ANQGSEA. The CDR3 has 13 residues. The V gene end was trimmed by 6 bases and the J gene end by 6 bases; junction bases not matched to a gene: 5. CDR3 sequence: CSVPGQGFNEQFF. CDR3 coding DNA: TGCAGCGTCCCGGGACAGGGGTTCAATGAGCAGTTCTTC.

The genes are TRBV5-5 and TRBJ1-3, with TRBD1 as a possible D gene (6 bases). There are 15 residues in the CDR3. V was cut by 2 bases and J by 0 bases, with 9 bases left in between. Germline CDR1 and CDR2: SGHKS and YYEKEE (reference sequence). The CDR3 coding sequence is TGTGCCAGCAGCTTACAGGGAATCTCTGGAAACACCATATATTTT. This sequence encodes CASSLQGISGNTIYF.

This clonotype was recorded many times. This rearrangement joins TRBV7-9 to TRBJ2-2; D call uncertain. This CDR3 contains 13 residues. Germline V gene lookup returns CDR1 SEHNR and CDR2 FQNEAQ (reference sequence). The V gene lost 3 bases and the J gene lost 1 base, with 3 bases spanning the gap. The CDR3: CASSFGNTGELFF. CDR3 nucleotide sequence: TGTGCCAGCAGCTTTGGGAACACCGGGGAGCTGTTTTTT.

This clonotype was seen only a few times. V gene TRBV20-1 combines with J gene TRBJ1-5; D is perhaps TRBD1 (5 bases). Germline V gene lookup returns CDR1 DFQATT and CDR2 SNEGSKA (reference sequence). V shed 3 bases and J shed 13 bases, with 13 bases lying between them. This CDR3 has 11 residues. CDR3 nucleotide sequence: TGCAGTGCTAGGAGATCCGACAGTCAGCATTTT. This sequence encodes CSARRSDSQHF.